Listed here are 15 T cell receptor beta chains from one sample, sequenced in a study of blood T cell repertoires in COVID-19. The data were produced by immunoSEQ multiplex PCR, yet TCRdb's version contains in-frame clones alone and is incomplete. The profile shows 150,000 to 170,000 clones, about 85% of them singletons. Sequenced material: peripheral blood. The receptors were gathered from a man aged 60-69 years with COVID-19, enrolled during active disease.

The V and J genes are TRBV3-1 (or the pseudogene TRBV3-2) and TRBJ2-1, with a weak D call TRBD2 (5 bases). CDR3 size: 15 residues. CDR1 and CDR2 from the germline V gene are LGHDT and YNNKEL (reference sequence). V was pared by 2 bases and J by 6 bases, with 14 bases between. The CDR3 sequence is CASSQWETMGNEQFF. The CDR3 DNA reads TGTGCCAGCAGCCAATGGGAGACCATGGGCAATGAGCAGTTCTTC.

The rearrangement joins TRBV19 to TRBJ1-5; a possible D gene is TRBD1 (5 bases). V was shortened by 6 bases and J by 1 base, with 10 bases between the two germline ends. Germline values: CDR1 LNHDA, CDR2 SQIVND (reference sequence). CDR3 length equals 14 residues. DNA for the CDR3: TGTGCCAGTAGCAGGGTACAAAGCAATCAGCCCCAGCATTTT. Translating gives CASSRVQSNQPQHF.

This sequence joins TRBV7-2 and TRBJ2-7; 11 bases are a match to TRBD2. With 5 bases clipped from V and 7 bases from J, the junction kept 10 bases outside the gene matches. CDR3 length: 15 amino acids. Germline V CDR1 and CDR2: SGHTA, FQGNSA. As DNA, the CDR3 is TGTGCCAGCAGCAAAACTAGCGGGAGTCCGGGGGAGCAGTACTTC. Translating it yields CASSKTSGSPGEQYF.

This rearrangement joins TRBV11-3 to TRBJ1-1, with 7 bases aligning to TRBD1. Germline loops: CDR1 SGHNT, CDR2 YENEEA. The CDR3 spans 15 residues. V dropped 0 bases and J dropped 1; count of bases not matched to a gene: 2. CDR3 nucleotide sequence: TGTGCCAGCAGCTTAGATCGGGACAGGAACACTGAAGCTTTCTTT. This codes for CASSLDRDRNTEAFF.

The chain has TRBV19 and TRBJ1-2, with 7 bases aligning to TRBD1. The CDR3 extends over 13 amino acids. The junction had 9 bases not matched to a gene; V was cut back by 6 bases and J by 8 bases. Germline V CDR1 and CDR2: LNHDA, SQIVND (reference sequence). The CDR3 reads CASRPPGQRGYTF. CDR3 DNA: TGTGCCAGTAGGCCGCCGGGACAGCGCGGCTACACCTTC.

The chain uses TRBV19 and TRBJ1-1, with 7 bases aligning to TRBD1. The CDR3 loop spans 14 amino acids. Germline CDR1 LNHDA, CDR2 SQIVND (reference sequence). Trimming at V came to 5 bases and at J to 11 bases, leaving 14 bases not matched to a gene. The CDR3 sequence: CASSQTGERQRAFF. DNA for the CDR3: TGTGCCAGTAGTCAAACAGGGGAGCGGCAGCGGGCTTTCTTT. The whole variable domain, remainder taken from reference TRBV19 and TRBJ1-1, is DGGITQSPKYLFRKEGQNVTLSCEQNLNHDAMYWYRQDPGQGLRLIYYSQIVNDFQKGDIAEGYSVSREKKESFPLTVTSAQKNPTAFYLCASSQTGERQRAFFGQGTRLTVV.

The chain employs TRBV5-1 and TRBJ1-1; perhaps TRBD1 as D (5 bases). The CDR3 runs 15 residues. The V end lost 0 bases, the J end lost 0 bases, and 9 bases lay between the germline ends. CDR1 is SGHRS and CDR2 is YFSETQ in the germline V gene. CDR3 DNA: TGCGCCAGCAGCTTGGCGGCGGACATGAACACTGAAGCTTTCTTT. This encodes CASSLAADMNTEAFF.

The chain's CDR3 is CASSLGLAGTADTQYF. In nucleotides, the CDR3 is TGTGCCAGCAGCTTAGGACTAGCGGGAACGGCAGATACGCAGTATTTT. This chain connects TRBV7-9 to TRBJ2-3; TRBD2 aligns across 11 bases. This CDR3 region has 16 residues. The ends lost 1 base at V and 4 bases at J; junction bases unmatched: 4. Per germline, CDR1 SEHNR and CDR2 FQNEAQ (reference sequence).

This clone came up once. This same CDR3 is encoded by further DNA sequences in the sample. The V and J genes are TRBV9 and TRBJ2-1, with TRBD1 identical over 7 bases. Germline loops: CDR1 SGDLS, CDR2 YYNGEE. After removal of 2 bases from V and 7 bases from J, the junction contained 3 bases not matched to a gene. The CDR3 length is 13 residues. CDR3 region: CASSVQGVNEQFF. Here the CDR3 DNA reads TGTGCCAGCAGCGTGCAGGGGGTGAATGAGCAGTTCTTC.

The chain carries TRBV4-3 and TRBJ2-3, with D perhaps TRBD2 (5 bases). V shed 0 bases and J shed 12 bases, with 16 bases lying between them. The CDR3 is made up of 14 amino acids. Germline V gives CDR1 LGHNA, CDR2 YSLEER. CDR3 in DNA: TGCGCCAGCAGCCAAGATGGGAGCGAGGGCCATCAGTATTTT. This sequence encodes CASSQDGSEGHQYF.

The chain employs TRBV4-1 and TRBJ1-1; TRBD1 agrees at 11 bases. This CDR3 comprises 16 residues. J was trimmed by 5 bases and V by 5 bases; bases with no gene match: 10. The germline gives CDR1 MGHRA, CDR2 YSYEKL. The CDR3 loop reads CASSLRRDRGTTEAFF. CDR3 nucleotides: TGCGCCAGCAGCTTGCGGCGGGACAGGGGGACAACTGAAGCTTTCTTT.

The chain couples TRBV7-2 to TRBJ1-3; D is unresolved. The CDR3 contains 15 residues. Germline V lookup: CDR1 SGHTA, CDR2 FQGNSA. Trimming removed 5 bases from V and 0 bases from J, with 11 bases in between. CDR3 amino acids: CASSPLGYSGNTIYF. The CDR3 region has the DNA TGTGCCAGCAGCCCTCTCGGTTACTCTGGAAACACCATATATTTT.

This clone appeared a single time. The CDR3, as DNA: TGCAGCGTTGAACCCGGGACAGGGGTCCAGGGGACCCAGTACTTC. As protein: CSVEPGTGVQGTQYF. The chain couples TRBV29-1 to TRBJ2-5, with 10 bases fitting TRBD1. This CDR3 spans 15 amino acids. The V segment lost 2 bases and the J segment 7 bases; nucleotides outside the gene matches: 10. Germline V CDR1 and CDR2: SQVTM, ANQGSEA.

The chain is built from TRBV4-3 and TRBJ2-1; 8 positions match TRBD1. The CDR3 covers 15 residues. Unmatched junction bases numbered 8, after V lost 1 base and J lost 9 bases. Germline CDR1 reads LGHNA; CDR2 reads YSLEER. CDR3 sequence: CASSQVDRELGEQFF. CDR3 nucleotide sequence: TGCGCCAGCAGCCAAGTGGACAGGGAGCTGGGTGAGCAGTTCTTC.

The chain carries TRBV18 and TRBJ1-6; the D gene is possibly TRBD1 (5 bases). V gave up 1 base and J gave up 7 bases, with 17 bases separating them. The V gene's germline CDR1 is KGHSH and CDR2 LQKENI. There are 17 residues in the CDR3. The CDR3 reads CASSPRHLDTSNSPLHF. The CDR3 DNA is TGTGCCAGCTCACCACGACACTTGGACACTTCAAATTCACCCCTCCACTTT.